This TCR beta chain derives from a study of beta chain features in type 1 diabetes. The overall study: All samples combined gave roughly 100,000,000 sorted cells for examination.

Only one heparinised blood draw was taken per donor, and its volume averaged around 120 mL. Study-wide points: It was among patients, rather than healthy donors, that naive, central memory and Treg TCRB repertoires appeared more similar. Among all four CD4+ subsets, Type 1 diabetes patients had TCRB CDR3s that were moderately but significantly shorter.

Concerning this clone: Its antigen is unidentified.

The CDR3 is made up of 16 amino acids. CDR1 and CDR2 from the germline V gene are SGDLS and YYNGEE. V lost 3 bases to trimming and J lost 3 bases; unmatched junction nucleotides: 9. The investigators reverse transcribed all of the isolated RNA, so they sequenced expressed TCRB transcripts. Here immunoSEQ multiplex PCR was the method, and the copy in TCRdb shows in-frame clones only, minus some. The table records roughly 500,000 clones, roughly 31% of them present only once. This chain connects TRBV9 to TRBJ2-1, with TRBD1 matching over 7 bases. The receptor was derived from a man younger than 35 in good health. The sample consisted of naive CD4+ T cells from blood. CDR3 loop: CASSGMTGYGYNEQFF. The CDR3 region has the DNA TGTGCCAGCAGCGGAATGACAGGGTACGGCTACAATGAGCAGTTCTTC.